The rows below give T cell receptor beta chains drawn from one sample of a study of shared clonotypes between healthy human individuals. Libraries were prepared by immunoSEQ multiplex PCR; TCRdb keeps only in-frame clonotypes and omits some of them. In the table there are roughly 2 million clones, around 96% of which are singletons. What was sequenced was naive CD8+ T cells sorted from blood. All receptors derive from a young man in good health. CDR3s include the opening cysteine and the closing phenylalanine or tryptophan. The order of the fields is CDR3 DNA, CDR3 protein, V gene, J gene, clone size, D gene. A D gene is named only where the DNA matches it firmly. Clone size is not always given. Where it is, it says once, few, many or a class for expanded clones.

cdr3_nt: TGCAGTGCCCATTGGGTGGATACGCAGTATTTT; cdr3_aa: CSAHWVDTQYF; v_call: TRBV20-1; j_call: TRBJ2-3; clone_size: .; d_call: .
cdr3_nt: TGTGCCAGCAGCCCGGTGCCCCAAGAGACCCAGTACTTC; cdr3_aa: CASSPVPQETQYF; v_call: TRBV6-5; j_call: TRBJ2-5; clone_size: .; d_call: .
cdr3_nt: TGTGCCAGCAGCTTAGGGGGTCACACTGAAGCTTTCTTT; cdr3_aa: CASSLGGHTEAFF; v_call: TRBV7-9; j_call: TRBJ1-1; clone_size: .; d_call: .
cdr3_nt: TGTGCCAGCAGTACGGACCTTGCAACTAATGAAAAACTGTTTTTT; cdr3_aa: CASSTDLATNEKLFF; v_call: TRBV2; j_call: TRBJ1-4; clone_size: .; d_call: .
cdr3_nt: TGTGCCAGCAGCTCGACAAAAGCGAAGTCCAATGAGCAGTTCTTC; cdr3_aa: CASSSTKAKSNEQFF; v_call: TRBV7-9; j_call: TRBJ2-1; clone_size: .; d_call: .
cdr3_nt: TGTGCCAGCAGCTCCCAAGGGGGACAGGGCTCCTACGAGCAGTACTTC; cdr3_aa: CASSSQGGQGSYEQYF; v_call: TRBV5-6; j_call: TRBJ2-7; clone_size: .; d_call: TRBD1
cdr3_nt: TGTGCCAGCAGTTTACAGGGACTGGGGGGGCACGAGCAGTACTTC; cdr3_aa: CASSLQGLGGHEQYF; v_call: TRBV28; j_call: TRBJ2-7; clone_size: .; d_call: .
cdr3_nt: TGTGCCAGCAGTTACGACGGGTACTCCTACGAGCAGTACTTC; cdr3_aa: CASSYDGYSYEQYF; v_call: TRBV6-8; j_call: TRBJ2-7; clone_size: .; d_call: .
cdr3_nt: TGTGCCAGCAGCTTCGGAGGTAATGAGCAGTTCTTC; cdr3_aa: CASSFGGNEQFF; v_call: TRBV5-6; j_call: TRBJ2-1; clone_size: .; d_call: .
cdr3_nt: TGTGCCAGCAGCTTAGAAACGGGTTACACTGAAGCTTTCTTT; cdr3_aa: CASSLETGYTEAFF; v_call: TRBV7-9; j_call: TRBJ1-1; clone_size: .; d_call: .
cdr3_nt: TGTGCCACCCTCCAGGGGTTTGACGAGCAGTACTTC; cdr3_aa: CATLQGFDEQYF; v_call: TRBV5-8; j_call: TRBJ2-7; clone_size: .; d_call: .
cdr3_nt: TGTGCCAGCAGTTTTTCATCCGGGACGGTGGCCTACGAGCAGTACTTC; cdr3_aa: CASSFSSGTVAYEQYF; v_call: TRBV27; j_call: TRBJ2-7; clone_size: .; d_call: .
cdr3_nt: TGTGCCAGCAGTTCGGCAGGGTCAGGCGGGGAGCTGTTTTTT; cdr3_aa: CASSSAGSGGELFF; v_call: TRBV6-5; j_call: TRBJ2-2; clone_size: once; d_call: .
cdr3_nt: TGCGCCAGCAGCCCGGGACAGGGGATCAATGAGCAGTTCTTC; cdr3_aa: CASSPGQGINEQFF; v_call: TRBV5-1; j_call: TRBJ2-1; clone_size: .; d_call: TRBD1
cdr3_nt: TGTGCCAGCAGTTCCATTCTATTGGCAAGTCACGGAAATTCACCCCTCCACTTT; cdr3_aa: CASSSILLASHGNSPLHF; v_call: TRBV28; j_call: TRBJ1-6; clone_size: .; d_call: .
cdr3_nt: TGTGCCACCAACCCCGACAGGGGGCGCGACAATGAGCAGTTCTTC; cdr3_aa: CATNPDRGRDNEQFF; v_call: TRBV19; j_call: TRBJ2-1; clone_size: .; d_call: TRBD1
cdr3_nt: TGCGCCAGCAGCCAAGTGCAGGGTATTTTCAATGAGCAGTTCTTC; cdr3_aa: CASSQVQGIFNEQFF; v_call: TRBV4-1; j_call: TRBJ2-1; clone_size: .; d_call: .
cdr3_nt: TGCGCCAGCAGCCTGACTAGCGGCAGTGTCTACGAGCAGTACTTC; cdr3_aa: CASSLTSGSVYEQYF; v_call: TRBV5-1; j_call: TRBJ2-7; clone_size: once; d_call: TRBD2
cdr3_nt: TGTGCCAGCAGTTTGATTAGCGGTAACACCGGGGAGCTGTTTTTT; cdr3_aa: CASSLISGNTGELFF; v_call: TRBV27; j_call: TRBJ2-2; clone_size: .; d_call: .
cdr3_nt: TGCGCCAGCTTCGGGATGAACACTGAAGCTTTCTTT; cdr3_aa: CASFGMNTEAFF; v_call: TRBV4-1; j_call: TRBJ1-1; clone_size: once; d_call: .
cdr3_nt: TGTGCCAGCAGCTTTAGGGGGGAGACCCAGTACTTC; cdr3_aa: CASSFRGETQYF; v_call: TRBV13; j_call: TRBJ2-5; clone_size: .; d_call: .
cdr3_nt: TGTGCCAGCAGCACAGGGGGGGGCCCTTACGAGCAGTACTTC; cdr3_aa: CASSTGGGPYEQYF; v_call: TRBV9; j_call: TRBJ2-7; clone_size: .; d_call: .
cdr3_nt: TGTGCCAGCAGTCCCCGGGTGTCTGGAAACACCATATATTTT; cdr3_aa: CASSPRVSGNTIYF; v_call: TRBV28; j_call: TRBJ1-3; clone_size: .; d_call: .
cdr3_nt: TGTGCCAGCAGTGATTATGGACAGGGGACTTCACCCCTCCACTTT; cdr3_aa: CASSDYGQGTSPLHF; v_call: TRBV2; j_call: TRBJ1-6; clone_size: .; d_call: TRBD1
cdr3_nt: TGTGCCAGCAGTATCTTAGCGGGAAACAATGAGCAGTTCTTC; cdr3_aa: CASSILAGNNEQFF; v_call: TRBV6-5; j_call: TRBJ2-1; clone_size: .; d_call: TRBD2
cdr3_nt: TGTGCCAGCACTGGGGGCAGCCATGAAGCTTTCTTT; cdr3_aa: CASTGGSHEAFF; v_call: TRBV5-6; j_call: TRBJ1-1; clone_size: .; d_call: .
cdr3_nt: TGTGCCAGCAGTCCGGGGGGTTTATCCTACAATGAGCAGTTCTTC; cdr3_aa: CASSPGGLSYNEQFF; v_call: TRBV6-6; j_call: TRBJ2-1; clone_size: .; d_call: TRBD2
cdr3_nt: TGTGCCAGCAGCTTAAAAGAGAACACTGAAGCTTTCTTT; cdr3_aa: CASSLKENTEAFF; v_call: TRBV11-2; j_call: TRBJ1-1; clone_size: once; d_call: .
cdr3_nt: TGTGCCAGCAGTTTAATACAGGGGGAGGACGAGCAGTACTTC; cdr3_aa: CASSLIQGEDEQYF; v_call: TRBV27; j_call: TRBJ2-7; clone_size: .; d_call: TRBD1
cdr3_nt: TGCGCCAGCAGCCCTATTACGGGTAGCCCCTACGAGCAGTACTTC; cdr3_aa: CASSPITGSPYEQYF; v_call: TRBV4-1; j_call: TRBJ2-7; clone_size: .; d_call: .
cdr3_nt: TGTGCCAGCAGTTTGTTCGATTCCGGGGAAAAACTGTTTTTT; cdr3_aa: CASSLFDSGEKLFF; v_call: TRBV27; j_call: TRBJ1-4; clone_size: .; d_call: .
cdr3_nt: TGTGCCAGCAGCCCGGACACGGCCTACGAGCAGTACTTC; cdr3_aa: CASSPDTAYEQYF; v_call: TRBV7-9; j_call: TRBJ2-7; clone_size: .; d_call: .
cdr3_nt: TGTGCCAGCAGCTTAAGCGGGAGGGATCAAGCCAAAAACATTCAGTACTTC; cdr3_aa: CASSLSGRDQAKNIQYF; v_call: TRBV7-2; j_call: TRBJ2-4; clone_size: .; d_call: TRBD2
cdr3_nt: TGTGCCAGCAGTTCTAGCCCCTACAGGGGGGAAGAGACCCAGTACTTC; cdr3_aa: CASSSSPYRGEETQYF; v_call: TRBV7-9; j_call: TRBJ2-5; clone_size: .; d_call: TRBD1
cdr3_nt: TGTGCCTGGAGTGTCCCAAATACCGGGACAGAAGCTTTCTTT; cdr3_aa: CAWSVPNTGTEAFF; v_call: TRBV30; j_call: TRBJ1-1; clone_size: .; d_call: .